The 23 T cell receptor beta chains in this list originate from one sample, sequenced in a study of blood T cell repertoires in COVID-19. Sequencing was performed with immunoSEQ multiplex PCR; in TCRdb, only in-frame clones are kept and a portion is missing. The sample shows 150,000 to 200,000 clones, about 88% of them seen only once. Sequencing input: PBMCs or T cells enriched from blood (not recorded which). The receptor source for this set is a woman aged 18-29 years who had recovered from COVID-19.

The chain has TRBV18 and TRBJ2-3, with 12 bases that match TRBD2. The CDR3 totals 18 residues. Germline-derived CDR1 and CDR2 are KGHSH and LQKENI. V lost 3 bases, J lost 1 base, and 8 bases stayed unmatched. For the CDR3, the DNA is TGTGCCAGCTCACCCCCTACTAGCGGGAGGTATGGCACAGATACGCAGTATTTT. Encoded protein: CASSPPTSGRYGTDTQYF.

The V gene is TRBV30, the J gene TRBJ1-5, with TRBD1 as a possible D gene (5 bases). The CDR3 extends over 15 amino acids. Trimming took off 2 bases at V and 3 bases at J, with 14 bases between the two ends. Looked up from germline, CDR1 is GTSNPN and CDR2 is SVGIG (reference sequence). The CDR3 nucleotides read TGTGCCTGGAGTCTCCGGGGGGGGAACAATCAGCCCCAGCATTTT. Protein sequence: CAWSLRGGNNQPQHF. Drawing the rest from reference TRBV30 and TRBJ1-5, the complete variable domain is SQTIHQWPATLVQPVGSPLSLECTVEGTSNPNLYWYRQAAGRGLQLLFYSVGIGQISSEVPQNLSASRPQDRQFILSSKKLLLSDSGFYLCAWSLRGGNNQPQHFGDGTRLSIL.

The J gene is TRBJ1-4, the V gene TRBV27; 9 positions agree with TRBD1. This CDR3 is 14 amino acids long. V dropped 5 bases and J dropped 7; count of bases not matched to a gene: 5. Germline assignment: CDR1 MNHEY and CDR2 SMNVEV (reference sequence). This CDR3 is CASSRGTGTEKLFF. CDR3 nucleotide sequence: TGTGCCAGCAGTCGCGGGACAGGGACTGAAAAACTGTTTTTT.

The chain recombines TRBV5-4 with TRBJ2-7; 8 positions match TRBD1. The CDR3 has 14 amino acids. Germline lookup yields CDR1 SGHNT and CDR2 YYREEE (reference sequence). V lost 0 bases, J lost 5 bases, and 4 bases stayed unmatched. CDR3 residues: CASSLAKDRDEQYF. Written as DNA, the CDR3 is TGTGCCAGCAGCTTGGCAAAGGACAGGGACGAGCAGTACTTC.

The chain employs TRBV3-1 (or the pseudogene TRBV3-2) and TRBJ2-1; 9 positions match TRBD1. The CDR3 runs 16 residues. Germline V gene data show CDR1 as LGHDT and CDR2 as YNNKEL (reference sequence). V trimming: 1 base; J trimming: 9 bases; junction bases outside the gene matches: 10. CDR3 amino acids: CASSQVPTGGLGEQFF. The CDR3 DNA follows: TGTGCCAGCAGCCAAGTTCCTACAGGGGGCTTGGGTGAGCAGTTCTTC.

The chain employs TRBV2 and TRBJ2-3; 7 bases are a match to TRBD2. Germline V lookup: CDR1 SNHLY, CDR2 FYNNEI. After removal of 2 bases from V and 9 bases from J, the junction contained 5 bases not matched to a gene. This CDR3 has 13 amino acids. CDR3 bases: TGTGCCAGCAGTGAAACGGGGGGAGCGACGCAGTATTTT. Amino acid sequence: CASSETGGATQYF.

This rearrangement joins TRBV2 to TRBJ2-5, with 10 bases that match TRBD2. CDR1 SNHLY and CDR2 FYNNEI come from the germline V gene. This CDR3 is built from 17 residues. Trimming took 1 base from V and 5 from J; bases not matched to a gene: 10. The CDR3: CASSEGELAGRRETQYF. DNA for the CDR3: TGTGCCAGCAGTGAAGGCGAACTAGCGGGACGTCGGGAGACCCAGTACTTC.

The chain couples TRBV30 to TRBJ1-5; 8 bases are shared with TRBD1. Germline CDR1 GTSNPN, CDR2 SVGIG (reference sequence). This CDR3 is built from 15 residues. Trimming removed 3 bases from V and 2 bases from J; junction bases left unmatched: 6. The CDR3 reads CAWSLRGQGNQPQHF. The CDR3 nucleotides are TGTGCCTGGAGCCTCAGGGGGCAGGGCAATCAGCCCCAGCATTTT.

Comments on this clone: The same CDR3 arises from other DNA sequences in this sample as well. CDR3 nucleotides: TGCGCCAGCAGCCAAGATCGGGGTAGGACTGAAGCTTTCTTT. This encodes CASSQDRGRTEAFF. The chain combines TRBV4-1 with TRBJ1-1; the D is unclear. The CDR3 extends over 14 amino acids. Germline CDR1 reads MGHRA; CDR2 reads YSYEKL. Trimming removed 0 bases at V and 5 bases at J, with 10 bases between.

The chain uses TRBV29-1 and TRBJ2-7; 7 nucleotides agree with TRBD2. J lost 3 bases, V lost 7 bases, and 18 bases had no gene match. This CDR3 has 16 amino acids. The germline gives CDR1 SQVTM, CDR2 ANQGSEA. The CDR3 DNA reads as TGCAGCGCCATGACTAGCTGGGACCCGCTGAGCTACGAGCAGTACTTC. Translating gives CSAMTSWDPLSYEQYF.

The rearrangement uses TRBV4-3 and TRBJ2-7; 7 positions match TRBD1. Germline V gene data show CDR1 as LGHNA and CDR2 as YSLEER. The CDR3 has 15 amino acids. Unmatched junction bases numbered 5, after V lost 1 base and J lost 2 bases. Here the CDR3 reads CASSQGTGNTYEQYF. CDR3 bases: TGCGCCAGCAGCCAAGGGACAGGCAATACCTACGAGCAGTACTTC.

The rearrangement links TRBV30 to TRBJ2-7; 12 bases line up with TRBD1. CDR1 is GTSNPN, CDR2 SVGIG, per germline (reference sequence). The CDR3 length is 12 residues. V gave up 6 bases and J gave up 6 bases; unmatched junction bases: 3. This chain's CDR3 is CACRDRGREQYF. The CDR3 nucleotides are TGTGCCTGCCGGGACAGGGGGCGCGAGCAGTACTTC.

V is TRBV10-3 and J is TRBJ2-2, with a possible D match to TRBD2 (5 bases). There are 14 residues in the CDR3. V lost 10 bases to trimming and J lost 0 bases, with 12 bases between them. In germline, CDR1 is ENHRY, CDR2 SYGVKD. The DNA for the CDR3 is TGTGCCACTGCGGGTAGTCCGAACACCGGGGAGCTGTTTTTT. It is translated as CATAGSPNTGELFF.

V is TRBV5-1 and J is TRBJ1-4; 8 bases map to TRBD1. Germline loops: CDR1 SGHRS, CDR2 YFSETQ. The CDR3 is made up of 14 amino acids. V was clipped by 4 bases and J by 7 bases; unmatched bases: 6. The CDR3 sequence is CASSTDRAGEKLFF. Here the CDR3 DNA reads TGCGCCAGCAGCACGGACAGGGCGGGTGAAAAACTGTTTTTT. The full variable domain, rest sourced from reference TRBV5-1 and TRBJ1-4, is KAGVTQTPRYLIKTRGQQVTLSCSPISGHRSVSWYQQTPGQGLQFLFEYFSETQRNKGNFPGRFSGRQFSNSRSEMNVSTLELGDSALYLCASSTDRAGEKLFFGSGTQLSVL.

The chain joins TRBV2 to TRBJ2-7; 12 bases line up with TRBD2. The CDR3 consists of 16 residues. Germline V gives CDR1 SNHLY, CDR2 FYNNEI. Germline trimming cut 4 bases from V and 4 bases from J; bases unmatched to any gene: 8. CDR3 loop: CASSAPTSGRTYEQYF. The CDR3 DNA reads TGTGCCAGCAGTGCCCCGACTAGCGGGAGAACGTACGAGCAGTACTTC.

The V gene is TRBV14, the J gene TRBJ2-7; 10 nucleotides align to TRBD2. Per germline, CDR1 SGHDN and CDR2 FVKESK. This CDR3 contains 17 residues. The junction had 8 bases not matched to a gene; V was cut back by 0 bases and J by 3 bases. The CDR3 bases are TGTGCCAGCAGCCAAGATCTACCACTAGCGGGAATCTACGAGCAGTACTTC. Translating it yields CASSQDLPLAGIYEQYF.

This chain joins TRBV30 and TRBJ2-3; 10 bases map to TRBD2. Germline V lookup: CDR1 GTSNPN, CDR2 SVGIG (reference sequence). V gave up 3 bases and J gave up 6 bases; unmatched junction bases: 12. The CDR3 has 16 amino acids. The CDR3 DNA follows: TGTGCCTGGAGCCTGGGGCTAGCGGGAGTACGTGATACGCAGTATTTT. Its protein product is CAWSLGLAGVRDTQYF.

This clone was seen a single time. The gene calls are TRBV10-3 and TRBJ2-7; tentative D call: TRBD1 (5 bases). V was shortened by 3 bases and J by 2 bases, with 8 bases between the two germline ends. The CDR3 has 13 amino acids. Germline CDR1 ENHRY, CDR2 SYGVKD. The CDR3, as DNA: TGTGCCATCAGTGACAGGGCTGCCTACGAGCAGTACTTC. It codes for CAISDRAAYEQYF.

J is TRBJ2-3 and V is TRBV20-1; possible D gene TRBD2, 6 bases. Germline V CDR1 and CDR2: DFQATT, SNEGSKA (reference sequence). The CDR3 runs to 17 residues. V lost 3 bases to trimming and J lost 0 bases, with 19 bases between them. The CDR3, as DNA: TGCAGTGCTAGTGATCGGGCGGGGTGGCCTAGCACAGATACGCAGTATTTT. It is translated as CSASDRAGWPSTDTQYF.

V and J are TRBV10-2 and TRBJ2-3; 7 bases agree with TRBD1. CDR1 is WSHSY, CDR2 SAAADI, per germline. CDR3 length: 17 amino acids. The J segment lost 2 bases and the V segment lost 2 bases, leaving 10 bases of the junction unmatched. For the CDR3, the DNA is TGCGCCAGCAGTGAGGGAGAAGGGGGCTCACCCACAGATACGCAGTATTTT. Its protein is CASSEGEGGSPTDTQYF.

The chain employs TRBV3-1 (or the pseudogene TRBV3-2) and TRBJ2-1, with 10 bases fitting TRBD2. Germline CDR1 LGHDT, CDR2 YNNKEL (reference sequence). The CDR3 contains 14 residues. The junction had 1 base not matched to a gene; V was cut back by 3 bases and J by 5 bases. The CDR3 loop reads CASSQLAGDNEQFF. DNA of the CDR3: TGTGCCAGCAGCCAGCTAGCGGGGGACAATGAGCAGTTCTTC.

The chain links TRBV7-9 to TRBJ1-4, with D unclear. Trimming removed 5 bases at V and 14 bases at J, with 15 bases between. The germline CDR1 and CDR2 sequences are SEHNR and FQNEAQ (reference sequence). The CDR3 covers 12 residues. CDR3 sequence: CASSHPGGYLFF. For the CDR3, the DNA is TGTGCCAGCAGCCACCCGGGCGGGTATCTGTTTTTT. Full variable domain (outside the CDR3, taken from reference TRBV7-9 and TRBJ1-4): DTGVSQNPRHKITKRGQNVTFRCDPISEHNRLYWYRQTLGQGPEFLTYFQNEAQLEKSRLLSDRFSAERPKGSFSTLEIQRTEQGDSAMYLCASSHPGGYLFFGSGTQLSVL.

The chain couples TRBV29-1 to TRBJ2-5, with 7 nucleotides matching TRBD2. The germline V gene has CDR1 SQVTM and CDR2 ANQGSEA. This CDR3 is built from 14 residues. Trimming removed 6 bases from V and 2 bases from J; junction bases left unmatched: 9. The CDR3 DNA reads TGCAGCGTCGCCATCGGGGGGAGACAAGAGACCCAGTACTTC. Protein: CSVAIGGRQETQYF.